This T cell receptor (beta chain) comes out of a study of cytomegalovirus exposure and HLA in healthy donors. Looking at the study overall: Earlier results showed approximately 110 million unique TCR beta sequences derived from approximately 170 million T cells.

Researchers ran the PCR with 60 Vbeta and 13 Jbeta primers. Clones were read by immunoSEQ multiplex PCR, and TCRdb kept only the in-frame ones, dropping some. The table lists about 94,000 clones, about 68% of them singletons. This clone was counted between two and nine times. Its antigen is undetermined. General study results and limits: Later analysis identified several of the most significant clusters that appeared linked to common viral pathogens. There were reportedly fewer N-insertions in an Asian-associated ancestry cluster than the roughly 670-donor mean, in a later analysis. HLA allele associations emerged for 16,951 TCR beta sequences in a later analysis, at 0.05 false discovery rate.

This clonotype was obtained from a man under 40 in good health and CMV-seropositive. The sample was PBMCs.

Written as DNA, the CDR3 is TGTGCCAGCAGCCCCTTCAGGGGAGATACGCAGTATTTT. It translates to CASSPFRGDTQYF. This chain joins TRBV14 and TRBJ2-3, with a tentative D call TRBD1 (6 bases). Germline CDR1 reads SGHDN; CDR2 reads FVKESK. This CDR3 comprises 13 residues. V lost 4 bases and J 5 bases, leaving 10 bases between the germline ends.